This T cell receptor beta chain was captured by sequencing in a study of T cell responses to AZD1222 COVID-19 vaccine. About the research overall: Samples with a second dose at about 4 or about 12 weeks were pooled together.

Using immunoSEQ multiplex PCR, the repertoire was profiled, and TCRdb retains in-frame clones only, with some absent. The sample has tens of thousands of clones; roughly nine tenths are singletons. Germline CDR1 and CDR2: SNHLY and FYNNEI. The CDR3 consists of 14 residues. V was clipped by 4 bases and J by 2 bases, with 11 bases between them. Overall study results and limits: Sampled repertoires all dated from after the peak T cell response. Of the AZD1222 recipients, only 5 or 6 were seropositive at baseline. Two doses of AZD1222 preceded a rise in Spike-specific TCR breadth and depth.

On this clone itself: Its specificity is not known.

This sequence originates from an adult in good health. This specimen was peripheral blood, taken on day 0 of AZD1222 vaccination. The chain couples TRBV2 to TRBJ2-5; perhaps TRBD1 as D (5 bases). CDR3 sequence (DNA): TGTGCCAGCAGTGCGCGCCCAGGGCAAGAGACCCAGTACTTC. It is translated as CASSARPGQETQYF.